Below, 11 T cell receptor beta chains from the same sample are listed, as sequenced in a study of blood T cells in healthy people across ages. A sample-barcoded 5' primer and a J-beta primer mix were used in a second PCR of roughly 7 to 12 cycles. TCRdb used MiXCR to reprocess the 5' RACE reads, holding one entry per CDR3 protein. The repertoire consists of about 570,000 distinct CDR3 sequences, with about 25% occurring once and the leading ten covering about 18%. Sequencing was done on a sample of blood. Receptor source: an older woman in good health.

Only a few counts were recorded for this clonotype. J is TRBJ1-3 and V is TRBV7-6; D is undetermined. V lost 2 bases, J lost 5 bases, and 16 bases lay in between. Looked up from germline, CDR1 is SGHVS and CDR2 is FNYEAQ. CDR3 length equals 16 residues. The CDR3 nucleotides read TGTGCCAGCAGCTTAAGGCCCGGGAGTACGAGAAACACCATATATTTT. The encoded protein is CASSLRPGSTRNTIYF.

This clonotype was seen only a few times. The V call is TRBV19, the J call TRBJ1-3; possibly TRBD1 for D (5 bases). Germline V gene sequence: CDR1 LNHDA, CDR2 SQIVND (reference sequence). Between the trimmed V and J ends, which lost 10 bases and 1 base, there was a span of 8 bases. The CDR3 runs to 12 residues. As DNA, the CDR3 is TGTGCCACCGGGACTTCTGGAAACACCATATATTTT. It yields the protein CATGTSGNTIYF.

Many counts were recorded for this clonotype. The V gene is TRBV4-1, the J gene TRBJ1-2, with D perhaps TRBD1 (5 bases). The germline V and J ends were trimmed by 0 bases and 14 bases, with 13 bases remaining between them. The CDR3 runs 12 residues. Germline V gene sequence: CDR1 MGHRA, CDR2 YSYEKL. CDR3 sequence: CASSQENRLVTF. The CDR3 coding sequence is TGCGCCAGCAGCCAAGAGAACAGGCTAGTAACCTTC.

V usage is TRBV9 and J usage is TRBJ1-2; the D is unclear. This CDR3 has 14 residues. Germline V gene sequence: CDR1 SGDLS, CDR2 YYNGEE. V lost 4 bases and J lost 6, with 16 bases in between. CDR3 amino acids: CASSQVRGDNGYTF. DNA of the CDR3: TGTGCCAGCAGCCAGGTTAGAGGTGACAATGGCTACACCTTC.

This rearrangement joins TRBV30 to TRBJ1-1; no definite D call. V was clipped by 3 bases and J by 1 base, with 6 bases between them. The CDR3 loop spans 12 amino acids. Germline V gives CDR1 GTSNPN, CDR2 SVGIG (reference sequence). The CDR3, as DNA: TGTGCCTGGAGCTTGTGGAACACTGAAGCTTTCTTT. Its protein is CAWSLWNTEAFF.

V and J are TRBV6-5 and TRBJ2-7; 7 positions match TRBD2. Losses at the gene ends were 6 bases for V and 6 bases for J; bases not matched to a gene: 8. The CDR3 spans 13 residues. Germline CDR1 MNHEY, CDR2 SVGAGI. The CDR3 bases are TGTGCCAGCAGCTTCTCCCGCGGGAGCGAGCAGTACTTC. Translation gives CASSFSRGSEQYF.

The chain has TRBV7-2 and TRBJ2-2; 7 nucleotides line up with TRBD2. The CDR3 loop spans 17 amino acids. V lost 5 bases, J lost 1 base, and 10 bases stayed unmatched. Germline V CDR1 and CDR2: SGHTA, FQGNSA. The CDR3: CASSASVRGGNTGELFF. The CDR3 bases are TGTGCCAGCAGCGCGTCTGTACGCGGGGGGAACACCGGGGAGCTGTTTTTT. Filled out from reference TRBV7-2 and TRBJ2-2, the complete variable domain reads GAGVSQSPSNKVTEKGKDVELRCDPISGHTALYWYRQSLGQGLEFLIYFQGNSAPDKSGLPSDRFSAERTGGSVSTLTIQRTQQEDSAVYLCASSASVRGGNTGELFFGEGSRLTVL.

The sample holds a few counts of this clonotype. The chain links TRBV20-1 to TRBJ1-1; possibly TRBD1 for D (5 bases). This CDR3 spans 13 amino acids. The germline CDR1 and CDR2 sequences are DFQATT and SNEGSKA (reference sequence). Trimming pared 6 bases from V and 6 bases from J, leaving 17 bases between. The CDR3 sequence: CSAVGPSRAEAFF. The CDR3 nucleotides read TGCAGTGCCGTTGGACCATCCAGGGCTGAAGCTTTCTTT.

This clonotype occurred a few times. The rearrangement links TRBV20-1 to TRBJ2-3, with TRBD2 matching over 9 bases. CDR3 length equals 14 residues. V trimming: 3 bases; J trimming: 5 bases; junction bases outside the gene matches: 6. Germline V gene data show CDR1 as DFQATT and CDR2 as SNEGSKA (reference sequence). CDR3 residues: CSASAGGRGDTQYF. In DNA form, the CDR3 reads TGCAGTGCTAGTGCGGGAGGGAGGGGAGATACGCAGTATTTT.

The chain carries TRBV5-5 and TRBJ1-5; D might be TRBD1 (6 bases). The CDR3 has 16 residues. Germline lookup yields CDR1 SGHKS and CDR2 YYEKEE (reference sequence). The germline V and J ends were trimmed by 2 bases and 5 bases, with 17 bases remaining between them. Written as DNA, the CDR3 is TGTGCCAGCAGCTTAGAACCTTCAGGGGACTATCAGCCCCAGCATTTT. Translating gives CASSLEPSGDYQPQHF.

The chain couples TRBV7-6 to TRBJ1-5, with TRBD1 matching 7 bases. CDR1 and CDR2 (germline): SGHVS, FNYEAQ. CDR3 length equals 13 residues. V trimming: 1 base; J trimming: 8 bases; junction bases outside the gene matches: 2. CDR3 loop: CASSLGGGKPQHF. The CDR3 DNA reads as TGTGCCAGCAGCTTAGGAGGGGGCAAGCCCCAGCATTTT. The full variable domain, its missing parts supplied by reference TRBV7-6 and TRBJ1-5, is GAGVSQSPRYKVTKRGQDVALRCDPISGHVSLYWYRQALGQGPEFLTYFNYEAQQDKSGLPNDRFSAERPEGSISTLTIQRTEQRDSAMYRCASSLGGGKPQHFGDGTRLSIL.